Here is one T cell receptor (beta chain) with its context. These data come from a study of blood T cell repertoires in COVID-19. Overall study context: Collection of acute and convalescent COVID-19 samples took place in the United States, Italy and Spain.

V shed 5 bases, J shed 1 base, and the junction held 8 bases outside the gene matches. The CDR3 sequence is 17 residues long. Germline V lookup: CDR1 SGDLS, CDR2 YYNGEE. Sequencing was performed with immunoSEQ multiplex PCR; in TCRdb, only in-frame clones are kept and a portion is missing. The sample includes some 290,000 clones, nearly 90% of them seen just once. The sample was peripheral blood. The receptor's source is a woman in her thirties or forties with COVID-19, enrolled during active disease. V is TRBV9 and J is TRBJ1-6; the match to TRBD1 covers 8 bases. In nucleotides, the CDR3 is TGTGCCAGCAGTGCCGGACAGGGCAGATCCTATAATTCACCCCTCCACTTT. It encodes CASSAGQGRSYNSPLHF.